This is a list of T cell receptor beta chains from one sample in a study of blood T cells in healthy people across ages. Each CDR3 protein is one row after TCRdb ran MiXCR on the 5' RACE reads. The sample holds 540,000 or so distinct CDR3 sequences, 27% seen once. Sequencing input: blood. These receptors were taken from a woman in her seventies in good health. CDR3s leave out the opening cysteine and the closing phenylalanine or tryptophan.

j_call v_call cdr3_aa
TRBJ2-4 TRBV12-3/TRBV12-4 ASSPDTGFNIQY
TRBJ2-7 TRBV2 ASRKGVLAGLSYEQY
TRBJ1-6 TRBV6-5 ASRVQETGDSPLH
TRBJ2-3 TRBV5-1 ASSVRSGGADTQY
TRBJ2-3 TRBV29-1 SVEEMASADTQY
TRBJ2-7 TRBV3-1 ASSLGATYYEQY
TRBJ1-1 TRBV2 ASSPQGRGTEAF
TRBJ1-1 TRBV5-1 ASSGRDGGTEAF
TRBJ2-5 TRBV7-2 ASSRRLETQY
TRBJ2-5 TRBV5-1 ASNHKGPQETQY
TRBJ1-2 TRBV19 ASSILALYGYT
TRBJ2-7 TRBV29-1 SAQSGGLSYEQY
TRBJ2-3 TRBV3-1 ASSRGQFWQY
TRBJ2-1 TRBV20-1 SARLDYNEQF
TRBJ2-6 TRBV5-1 ASSVTGVSHPAGANVLT
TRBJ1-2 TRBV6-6 ATAGGFGYT
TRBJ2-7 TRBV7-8 ASSLARSGAGGYEQY
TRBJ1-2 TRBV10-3 AIRGSANHGYT
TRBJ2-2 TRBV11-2 ASSSPSVSTGELF
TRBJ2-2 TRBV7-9 ASSTDRVNTGELF
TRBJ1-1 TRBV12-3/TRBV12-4 ASRGASGTEAF
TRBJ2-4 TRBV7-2 ASSLRGQGNIQY
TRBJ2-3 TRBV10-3 AISANSGGFTDTQY
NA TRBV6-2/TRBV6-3 ASSYRRTSGRNEQF
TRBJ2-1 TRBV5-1 ASSLSGVMVDEQF
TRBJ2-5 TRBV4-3 ASSQEPGRGQETQY
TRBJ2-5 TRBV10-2 ASIDRAVGETQY
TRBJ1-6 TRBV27 ASSLDLGTIYNSPLH
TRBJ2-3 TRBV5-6 ASSFRGLGTDTQY
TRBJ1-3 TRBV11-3 ASSLDGAGSGNTIY
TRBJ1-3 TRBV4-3 ASSQPWTGGAGYGNTIY
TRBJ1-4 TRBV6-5 ASRYYRGQVDEKLF
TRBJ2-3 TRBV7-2 ASSRGTADTQY
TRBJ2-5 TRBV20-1 SVTSGGGAKETQY
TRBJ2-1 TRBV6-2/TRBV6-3 ASRGLAGVSSYNEQF
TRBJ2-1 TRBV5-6 ASSPESWGGQF
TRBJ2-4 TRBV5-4 ASSLQGPKNIQY
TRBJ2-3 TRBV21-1 ASSNRWTSGTDTQY
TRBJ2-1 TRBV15 ATSASTNEQF
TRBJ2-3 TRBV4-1 ASSHGLLAGRTTRDTQY
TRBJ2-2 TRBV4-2 ASSRRRNTGELF
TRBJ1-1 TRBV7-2 ASSLVGGAGTEAF
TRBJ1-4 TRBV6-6 ASSPVMENEKLF
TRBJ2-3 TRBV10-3 AISSQGQVDTQY
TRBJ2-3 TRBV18 ASSPLQTDTQY
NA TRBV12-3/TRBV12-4 ASSFHRTLSNEQF
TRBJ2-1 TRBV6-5 ASSYPSGGNYNEQF
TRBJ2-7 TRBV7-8 ASSLERGSSYEQY
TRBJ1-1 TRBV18 ASSPRTSNTEAF
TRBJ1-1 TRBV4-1 ASSQEGEGRAF
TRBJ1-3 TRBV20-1 SARFTASGNTIY
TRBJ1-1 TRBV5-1 ASTEGVNTEAF
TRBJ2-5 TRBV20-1 SARANGLARGTQY
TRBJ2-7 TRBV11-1 ASSYHPPQVTGSYEQY
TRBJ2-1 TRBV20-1 SATLAGVNEQF
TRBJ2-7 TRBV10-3 AIRVGTSYEQY
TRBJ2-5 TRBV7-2 ASSLDRVRETQY
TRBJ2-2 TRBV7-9 ASSDTASNTGELF